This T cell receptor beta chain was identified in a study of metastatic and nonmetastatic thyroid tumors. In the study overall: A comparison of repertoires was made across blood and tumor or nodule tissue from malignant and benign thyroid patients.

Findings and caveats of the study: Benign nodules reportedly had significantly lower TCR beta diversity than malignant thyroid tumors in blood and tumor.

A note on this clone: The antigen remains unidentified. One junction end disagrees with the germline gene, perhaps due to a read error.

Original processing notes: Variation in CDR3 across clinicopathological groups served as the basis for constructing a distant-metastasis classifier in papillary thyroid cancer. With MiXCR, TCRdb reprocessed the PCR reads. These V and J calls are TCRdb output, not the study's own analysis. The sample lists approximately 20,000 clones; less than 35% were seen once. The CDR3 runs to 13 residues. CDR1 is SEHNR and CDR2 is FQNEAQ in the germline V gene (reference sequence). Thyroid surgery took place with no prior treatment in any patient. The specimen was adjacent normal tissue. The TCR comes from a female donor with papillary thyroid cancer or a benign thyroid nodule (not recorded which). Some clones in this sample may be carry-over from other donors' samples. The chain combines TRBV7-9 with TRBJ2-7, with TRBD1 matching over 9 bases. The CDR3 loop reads CASSSAGTGHVTF. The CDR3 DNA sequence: TGTGCCAGCAGCTCAGCCGGGACAGGGCACGTCACCTTC.